A single T cell receptor beta chain is shown here with its context. Its antigen is unknown. The study ran its PCR with 60 Vbeta and 13 Jbeta primers. TCRdb's table, derived via immunoSEQ multiplex PCR, lists solely in-frame clones and lacks some. The sample lists 200,000 to 250,000 clones, 82% occurring once. V shed 0 bases and J shed 7 bases, with 10 bases lying between them. CDR1 is SGHTA, CDR2 FQGNSA, per germline. The CDR3 consists of 14 residues. These data belong to a study of cytomegalovirus exposure and HLA in healthy donors. Whole-study findings and limits: Published work reported that the classifier diagnosed cytomegalovirus status with high specificity and sensitivity.

The sequence was collected from a woman aged 40 to 50 in good health and CMV-seropositive. The chain has TRBV7-2 and TRBJ2-1; possibly TRBD2 for D (6 bases). Sequenced material: PBMCs. The CDR3 DNA reads TGTGCCAGCAGCTTAGCGGGAGGTATGAATGAGCAGTTCTTC. Encoded protein: CASSLAGGMNEQFF.